This paragraph covers one T cell receptor (beta chain) sequence. The source of the sample is a study of memory CD4+ T cells and cytomegalovirus serostatus. Method: immunoSEQ multiplex PCR; TCRdb's copy keeps in-frame clones and lacks some. The repertoire holds tens of thousands of clones, with approximately 78% as singletons. The sort gate was single viable CD3+CD4+CD8-CD45RO+ cells for memory CD4+ T cells. The origin of this receptor is an adult in good health and CMV-seronegative. The sample comprised memory CD4+ T cells from blood.

The CDR3 protein is CASKRSGATQETQYF. The CDR3 DNA reads as TGTGCCAGCAAGAGGTCAGGGGCGACCCAAGAGACCCAGTACTTC. The chain combines TRBV9 with TRBJ2-5; perhaps TRBD1 as D (6 bases). The V end was cut by 6 bases, the J end by 1 base, with 16 bases between. CDR3 length: 15 residues. Germline V gene data show CDR1 as SGDLS and CDR2 as YYNGEE.